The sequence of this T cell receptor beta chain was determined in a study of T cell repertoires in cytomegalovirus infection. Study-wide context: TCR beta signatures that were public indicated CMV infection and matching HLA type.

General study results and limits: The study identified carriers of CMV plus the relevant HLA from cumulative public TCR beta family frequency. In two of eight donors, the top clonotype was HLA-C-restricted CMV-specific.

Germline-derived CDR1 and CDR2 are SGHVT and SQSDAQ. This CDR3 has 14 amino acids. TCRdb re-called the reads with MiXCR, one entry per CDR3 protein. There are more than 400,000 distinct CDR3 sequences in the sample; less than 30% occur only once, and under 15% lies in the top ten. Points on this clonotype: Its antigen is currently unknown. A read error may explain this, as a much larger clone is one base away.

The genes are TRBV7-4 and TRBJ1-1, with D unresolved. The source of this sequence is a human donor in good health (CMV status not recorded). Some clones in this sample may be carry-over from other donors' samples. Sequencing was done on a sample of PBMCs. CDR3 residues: CASSLAQMNTEACF. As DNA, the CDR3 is TGTGCCAGCAGCTTAGCACAGATGAACACTGAAGCTTGCTTT.